Sequencing of this TCR beta chain was carried out in a study of cytotoxic CD8 clonotypes in ibrutinib-treated CLL. Study-wide results and limits: Different sampling times were used for sustained-remission and progressing patients.

CDR3 size: 14 residues. Germline CDR1 SQVTM, CDR2 ANQGSEA. V trimming: 5 bases; J trimming: 2 bases; junction bases outside the gene matches: 8. TCRdb's table, derived via immunoSEQ multiplex PCR, lists solely in-frame clones and lacks some. The sample yields tens of thousands of clones, around 80% seen once. About this clone: The antigen is undetermined.

This receptor was obtained from a human donor with chronic lymphocytic leukemia. This chain connects TRBV29-1 to TRBJ2-5; TRBD1 matches at 7 bases. Sample: PBMCs, taken before ibrutinib treatment. The CDR3 loop is CSVSRGGQQETQYF. The DNA of the CDR3 is TGCAGCGTTTCAAGAGGGGGACAGCAAGAGACCCAGTACTTC.